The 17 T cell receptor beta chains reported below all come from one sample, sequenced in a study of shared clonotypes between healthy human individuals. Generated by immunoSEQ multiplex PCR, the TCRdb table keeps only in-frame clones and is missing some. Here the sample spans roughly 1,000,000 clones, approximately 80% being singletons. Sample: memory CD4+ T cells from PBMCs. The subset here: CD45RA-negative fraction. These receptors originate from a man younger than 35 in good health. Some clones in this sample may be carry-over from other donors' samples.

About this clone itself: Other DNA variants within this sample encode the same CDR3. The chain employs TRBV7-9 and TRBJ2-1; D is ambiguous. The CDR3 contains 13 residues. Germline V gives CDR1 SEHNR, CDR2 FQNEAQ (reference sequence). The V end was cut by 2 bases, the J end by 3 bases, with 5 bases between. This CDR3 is CASSLSSYNEQFF. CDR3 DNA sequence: TGTGCCAGCAGCTTATCTAGCTACAATGAGCAGTTCTTC.

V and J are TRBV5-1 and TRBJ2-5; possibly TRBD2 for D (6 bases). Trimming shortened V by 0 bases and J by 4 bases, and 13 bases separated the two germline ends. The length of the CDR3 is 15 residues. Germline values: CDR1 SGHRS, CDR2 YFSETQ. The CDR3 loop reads CASSLEAMGGETQYF. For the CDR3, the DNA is TGCGCCAGCAGCTTGGAGGCGATGGGAGGAGAGACCCAGTACTTC.

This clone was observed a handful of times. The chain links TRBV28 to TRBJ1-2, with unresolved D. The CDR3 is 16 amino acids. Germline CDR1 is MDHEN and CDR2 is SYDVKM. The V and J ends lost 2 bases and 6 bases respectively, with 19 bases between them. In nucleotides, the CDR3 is TGTGCCAGCAGTTTACCCCAGGCTATACCAGTACATGGCTACACCTTC. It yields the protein CASSLPQAIPVHGYTF.

CDR3: CASTVHTEAFF. Here the CDR3 DNA reads TGTGCCTCGACAGTCCACACTGAAGCTTTCTTT. The genes are TRBV30 and TRBJ1-1; D perhaps matches TRBD1 (5 bases). The CDR3 runs 11 residues. From germline, CDR1 is GTSNPN and CDR2 SVGIG (reference sequence). Trimming took off 7 bases at V and 3 bases at J, with 9 bases between the two ends. The complete variable domain, with remaining parts taken from reference TRBV30 and TRBJ1-1, reads SQTIHQWPATLVQPVGSPLSLECTVEGTSNPNLYWYRQAAGRGLQLLFYSVGIGQISSEVPQNLSASRPQDRQFILSSKKLLLSDSGFYLCASTVHTEAFFGQGTRLTVV.

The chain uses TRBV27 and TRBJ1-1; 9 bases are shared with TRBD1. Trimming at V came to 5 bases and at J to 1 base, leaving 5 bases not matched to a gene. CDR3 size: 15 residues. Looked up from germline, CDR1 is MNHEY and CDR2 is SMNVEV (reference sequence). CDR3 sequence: CASSLRTGANTEAFF. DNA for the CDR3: TGTGCCAGCAGTCTGCGGACAGGGGCGAACACTGAAGCTTTCTTT.

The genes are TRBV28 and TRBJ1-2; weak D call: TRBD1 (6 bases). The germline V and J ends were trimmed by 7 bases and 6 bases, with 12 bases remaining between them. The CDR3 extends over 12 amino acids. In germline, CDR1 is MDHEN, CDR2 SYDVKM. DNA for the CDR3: TGTGCCAGCACCCAGGACAGTCATGGCTACACCTTC. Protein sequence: CASTQDSHGYTF.

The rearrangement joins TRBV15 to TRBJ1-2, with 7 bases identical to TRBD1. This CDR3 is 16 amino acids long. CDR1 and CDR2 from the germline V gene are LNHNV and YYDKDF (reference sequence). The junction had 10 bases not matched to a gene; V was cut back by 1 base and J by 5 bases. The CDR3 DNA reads TGTGCCACCAGCAGAGTTCCCAGAATCAGGGGGTATGGCTACACCTTC. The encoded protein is CATSRVPRIRGYGYTF.

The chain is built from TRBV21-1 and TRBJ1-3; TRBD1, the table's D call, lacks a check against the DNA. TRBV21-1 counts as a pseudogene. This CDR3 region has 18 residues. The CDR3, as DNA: TGTGCCAGCAGCAAAGAGAGTTTGCCAGGGGGAGTGGGAAACACCATATATTTT. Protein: CASSKESLPGGVGNTIYF.

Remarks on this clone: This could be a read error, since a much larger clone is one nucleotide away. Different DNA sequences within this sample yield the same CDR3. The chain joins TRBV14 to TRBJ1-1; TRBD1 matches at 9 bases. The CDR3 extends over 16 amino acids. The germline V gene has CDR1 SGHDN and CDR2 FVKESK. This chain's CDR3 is CASSLDRGVVNTEAFF. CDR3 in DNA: TGTGCCAGCAGCCTAGACAGGGGGGTAGTGAACACTGAAGCTTTCTTC.

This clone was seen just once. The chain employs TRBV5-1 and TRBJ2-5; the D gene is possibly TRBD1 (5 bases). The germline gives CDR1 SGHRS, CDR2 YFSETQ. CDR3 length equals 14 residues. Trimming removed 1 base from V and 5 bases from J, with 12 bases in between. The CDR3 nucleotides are TGCGCCAGCAGCTTGTTTAGGGGCGGTGAGACCCAGTACTTC. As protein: CASSLFRGGETQYF.

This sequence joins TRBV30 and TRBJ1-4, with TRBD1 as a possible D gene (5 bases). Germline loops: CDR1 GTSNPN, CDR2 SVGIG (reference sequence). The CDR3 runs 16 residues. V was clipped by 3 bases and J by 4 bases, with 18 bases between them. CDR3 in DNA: TGTGCCTGGAGGTACGGTCTCCGGGGCGTTAATGAAAAACTGTTTTTT. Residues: CAWRYGLRGVNEKLFF.

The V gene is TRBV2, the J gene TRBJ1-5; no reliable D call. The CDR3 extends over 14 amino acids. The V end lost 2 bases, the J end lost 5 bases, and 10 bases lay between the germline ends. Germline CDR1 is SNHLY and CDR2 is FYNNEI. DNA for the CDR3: TGTGCCAGCAGTGAATCACGGTTGCATCAGCCCCAGCATTTT. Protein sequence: CASSESRLHQPQHF.

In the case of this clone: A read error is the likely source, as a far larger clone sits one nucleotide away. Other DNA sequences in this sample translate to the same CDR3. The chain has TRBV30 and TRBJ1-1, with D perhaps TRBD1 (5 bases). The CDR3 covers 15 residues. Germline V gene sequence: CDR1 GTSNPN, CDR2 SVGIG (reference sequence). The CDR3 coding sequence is TGTGCCTGGAAGGGCCACGGGGGATCTAACACTGAAGCCTTCTTT. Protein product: CAWKGHGGSNTEAFF.

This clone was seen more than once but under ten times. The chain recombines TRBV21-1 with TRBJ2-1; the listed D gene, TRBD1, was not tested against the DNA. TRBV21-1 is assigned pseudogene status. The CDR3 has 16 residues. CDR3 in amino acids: CASSKGTSKSYNEQFF. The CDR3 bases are TGTGCCAGCAGCAAAGGAACATCAAAATCCTACAATGAGCAGTTCTTC.

The CDR3 DNA is TGCGCCAGCAGCTCAACAACATCAGGGAACACTGAAGCTTTCTTT. It translates to CASSSTTSGNTEAFF. This chain connects TRBV5-1 to TRBJ1-1, with no clear D. Germline CDR1 reads SGHRS; CDR2 reads YFSETQ. V was pared by 3 bases and J by 1 base, with 13 bases between. The CDR3 contains 15 residues.

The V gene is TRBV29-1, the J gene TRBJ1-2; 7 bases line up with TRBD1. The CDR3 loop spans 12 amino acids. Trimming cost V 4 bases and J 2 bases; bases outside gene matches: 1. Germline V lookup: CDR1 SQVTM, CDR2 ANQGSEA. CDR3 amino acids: CSVGTGNYGYTF. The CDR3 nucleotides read TGCAGCGTTGGGACAGGAAACTATGGCTACACCTTC. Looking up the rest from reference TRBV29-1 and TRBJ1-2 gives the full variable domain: SAVISQKPSRDICQRGTSLTIQCQVDSQVTMMFWYRQQPGQSLTLIATANQGSEATYESGFVIDKFPISRPNLTFSTLTVSNMSPEDSSIYLCSVGTGNYGYTFGSGTRLTVV.

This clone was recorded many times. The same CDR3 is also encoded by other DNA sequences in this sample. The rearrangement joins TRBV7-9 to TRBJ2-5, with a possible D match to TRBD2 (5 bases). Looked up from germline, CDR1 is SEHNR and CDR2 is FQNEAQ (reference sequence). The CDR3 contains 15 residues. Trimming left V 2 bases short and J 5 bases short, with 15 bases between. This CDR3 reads CASSLRGRGSETQYF. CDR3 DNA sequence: TGTGCCAGCAGCTTACGAGGTCGTGGGAGCGAGACCCAGTACTTC.